Here is one TCR beta chain with its context. The V end was cut by 1 base, the J end by 6 bases, with 11 bases between. This CDR3 comprises 13 residues. Germline loops: CDR1 DFQATT, CDR2 SNEGSKA (reference sequence). This entry comes from a study of CD8 T cells in Susac syndrome. Random hexamers primed reverse transcription of about 0.45 to 1 ug RNA. MiXCR, applied by TCRdb to the immunoSEQ multiplex PCR reads, yields one record per CDR3 protein. The table lists just under 150,000 distinct CDR3 sequences, roughly 95% of them singletons, with 0.065% to 0.1% in the top ten. The specimen was CD4+ T cells from PBMCs. The clonotype originates from a human donor in good health. The V call is TRBV20-1, the J call TRBJ2-3, with D perhaps matching TRBD2 (6 bases). CDR3 sequence reads: CSARVFGGDTQYF. CDR3 bases: TGCAGTGCTAGAGTTTTTGGGGGGGATACGCAGTATTTT.